The rows below give T cell receptor beta chains drawn from one sample of a study of blood T cells in healthy people across ages. TCRdb re-called the 5' RACE reads through MiXCR, storing one row per CDR3 protein. Among around 1.5 million distinct CDR3 sequences, about 31% were seen once, and the ten largest hold around 10%. Sequenced sample: blood. These TCRs come from a woman aged 25 to 39 in good health. Both conserved end residues are part of each CDR3. Fields, in order: J gene, D gene, V gene, clone size, CDR3 protein, CDR3 DNA. D genes are given only for firm matches. Size values are once, few and many counts, or a class for expanded clones, and some rows have none.

J gene: TRBJ2-5
D gene: TRBD2
V gene: TRBV2
clone size: few
CDR3 protein: CASSQTSGLQETQYF
CDR3 DNA: TGTGCCAGCAGTCAGACTAGCGGGCTGCAAGAGACCCAGTACTTC

J gene: TRBJ2-2
D gene: .
V gene: TRBV29-1
clone size: few
CDR3 protein: CSGGPGPRNTGELFF
CDR3 DNA: TGCAGCGGGGGGCCGGGGCCTAGGAACACCGGGGAGCTGTTTTTT

J gene: TRBJ2-1
D gene: TRBD2
V gene: TRBV20-1
clone size: few
CDR3 protein: CSARNSGRGGNEQFF
CDR3 DNA: TGCAGTGCTAGAAATAGCGGGAGAGGTGGGAATGAGCAGTTCTTC

J gene: TRBJ1-1
D gene: .
V gene: TRBV7-2
clone size: .
CDR3 protein: CASSLSSINTEAFF
CDR3 DNA: TGTGCCAGCAGCTTAAGTAGCATAAACACTGAAGCTTTCTTT

J gene: TRBJ2-7
D gene: TRBD2
V gene: TRBV10-3
clone size: .
CDR3 protein: CAIRSSGRANEQYF
CDR3 DNA: TGTGCCATCAGGTCTAGCGGGAGGGCCAACGAGCAGTACTTC

J gene: TRBJ1-2
D gene: TRBD1
V gene: TRBV5-1
clone size: few
CDR3 protein: CASSNPGQGARGYTF
CDR3 DNA: TGCGCCAGCAGCAACCCAGGACAGGGGGCGAGAGGCTACACCTTC

J gene: TRBJ2-5
D gene: .
V gene: TRBV7-9
clone size: .
CDR3 protein: CASSSRSTGRRETQYF
CDR3 DNA: TGTGCCAGCAGCTCGCGCTCGACTGGGAGGAGGGAGACCCAGTACTTC

J gene: TRBJ2-1
D gene: .
V gene: TRBV4-2
clone size: few
CDR3 protein: CASSQPGNEEAQFF
CDR3 DNA: TGTGCCAGCAGCCAGCCGGGAAATGAAGAGGCCCAGTTCTTC

J gene: TRBJ1-2
D gene: .
V gene: TRBV2
clone size: .
CDR3 protein: CASTDGLNYGHTF
CDR3 DNA: TGTGCCAGCACCGATGGGCTGAACTATGGCCACACCTTC

J gene: TRBJ1-5
D gene: .
V gene: TRBV7-6
clone size: few
CDR3 protein: CASSLAGGRLPQPQHF
CDR3 DNA: TGTGCCAGCAGCTTAGCGGGGGGTAGACTTCCTCAGCCCCAGCATTTT

J gene: TRBJ2-7
D gene: .
V gene: TRBV4-1
clone size: .
CDR3 protein: CASSQGGTCGYEQYF
CDR3 DNA: TGCGCCAGCAGCCAAGGTGGCACTTGCGGCTACGAGCAGTACTTC

J gene: TRBJ2-3
D gene: .
V gene: TRBV10-3
clone size: .
CDR3 protein: CAIGRNSAPDTQYF
CDR3 DNA: TGTGCCATCGGTCGGAACTCCGCGCCAGATACGCAGTATTTT

J gene: TRBJ1-1
D gene: .
V gene: TRBV29-1
clone size: .
CDR3 protein: CCGRRGDTEAFF
CDR3 DNA: TGCTGCGGACGCAGGGGAGACACTGAAGCTTTCTTT

J gene: TRBJ1-4
D gene: .
V gene: TRBV10-2
clone size: .
CDR3 protein: CASSINRRSEKLFF
CDR3 DNA: TGCGCCAGCAGTATTAACAGGAGAAGTGAAAAACTGTTTTTT

J gene: TRBJ2-5
D gene: .
V gene: TRBV2
clone size: .
CDR3 protein: CASSVTLQETQYF
CDR3 DNA: TGTGCCAGCAGTGTTACGTTACAAGAGACCCAGTACTTC

J gene: TRBJ2-7
D gene: .
V gene: TRBV25-1
clone size: .
CDR3 protein: CASRRGGEQQYF
CDR3 DNA: TGTGCCAGCCGACGCGGAGGTGAGCAGCAGTACTTC

J gene: TRBJ2-1
D gene: .
V gene: TRBV5-1
clone size: .
CDR3 protein: CASRYTGYGEQFF
CDR3 DNA: TGCGCCAGCAGGTATACAGGGTACGGTGAGCAGTTCTTC

J gene: TRBJ1-1
D gene: .
V gene: TRBV14
clone size: .
CDR3 protein: CASSQVREHTEAFF
CDR3 DNA: TGTGCCAGCAGCCAAGTCCGGGAGCACACTGAAGCTTTCTTT

J gene: TRBJ2-7
D gene: TRBD2
V gene: TRBV19
clone size: few
CDR3 protein: CASHNSGETYEQYF
CDR3 DNA: TGTGCCAGTCACAATAGCGGGGAGACCTACGAGCAGTACTTC

J gene: TRBJ2-3
D gene: TRBD2
V gene: TRBV6-2/TRBV6-3
clone size: .
CDR3 protein: CASRRTSGVADTQYF
CDR3 DNA: TGTGCCAGCAGACGGACTAGCGGGGTTGCAGATACGCAGTATTTT

J gene: TRBJ2-1
D gene: TRBD1
V gene: TRBV6-6
clone size: .
CDR3 protein: CASGNQGAYNEQFF
CDR3 DNA: TGTGCCAGCGGAAACCAGGGGGCCTACAATGAGCAGTTCTTC

J gene: TRBJ1-5
D gene: .
V gene: TRBV12-3/TRBV12-4
clone size: .
CDR3 protein: CASSSTLGPQPQHF
CDR3 DNA: TGTGCCAGCAGTTCAACCTTGGGCCCCCAGCCCCAGCATTTT

J gene: TRBJ2-1
D gene: TRBD2
V gene: TRBV5-1
clone size: many
CDR3 protein: CASSLGLAGGSYNEQFF
CDR3 DNA: TGTGCCAGCAGCCTGGGACTAGCGGGAGGATCCTACAATGAGCAGTTCTTC

J gene: TRBJ2-5
D gene: TRBD1
V gene: TRBV5-1
clone size: .
CDR3 protein: CASSPGDSEETQYF
CDR3 DNA: TGCGCCAGCAGCCCCGGGGACAGTGAAGAGACCCAGTACTTC

J gene: TRBJ1-1
D gene: TRBD1
V gene: TRBV20-1
clone size: .
CDR3 protein: CSAPRTGETEAFF
CDR3 DNA: TGCAGTGCTCCCCGGACAGGGGAGACTGAAGCTTTCTTT

J gene: TRBJ2-4
D gene: .
V gene: TRBV5-8
clone size: .
CDR3 protein: CASSILTGVAAAKNIQYF
CDR3 DNA: TGTGCCAGCAGCATTCTCACCGGGGTGGCTGCGGCCAAAAACATTCAGTACTTC

J gene: TRBJ2-2
D gene: TRBD2
V gene: TRBV28
clone size: .
CDR3 protein: CASSFGGRGKSRELFF
CDR3 DNA: TGTGCCAGCAGTTTTGGCGGGAGGGGGAAATCCCGGGAGCTGTTTTTT

J gene: TRBJ1-1
D gene: .
V gene: TRBV7-9
clone size: .
CDR3 protein: CVSSDRTGKNTEAFF
CDR3 DNA: TGTGTCAGCAGCGATCGGACGGGAAAGAACACTGAAGCTTTCTTT

J gene: TRBJ2-3
D gene: .
V gene: TRBV4-1
clone size: few
CDR3 protein: CASSQDEGSRTDTQYF
CDR3 DNA: TGCGCCAGCAGCCAAGATGAGGGGTCGCGCACAGATACGCAGTATTTT

J gene: TRBJ2-7
D gene: .
V gene: TRBV5-1
clone size: .
CDR3 protein: CASTRGGTADDEQYF
CDR3 DNA: TGCGCCAGCACCAGGGGTGGCACTGCGGACGACGAGCAGTACTTC

J gene: TRBJ1-5
D gene: .
V gene: TRBV6-1
clone size: few
CDR3 protein: CASSEAGALQPQHF
CDR3 DNA: TGTGCCAGCAGTGAAGCAGGGGCCCTTCAGCCCCAGCATTTT

J gene: TRBJ2-7
D gene: .
V gene: TRBV10-3
clone size: .
CDR3 protein: CASQRGGSNEQYF
CDR3 DNA: TGTGCCTCACAGAGGGGGGGAAGTAACGAGCAGTACTTC

J gene: TRBJ1-5
D gene: TRBD1
V gene: TRBV6-2/TRBV6-3
clone size: few
CDR3 protein: CASRTSRDRDLFRPQHF
CDR3 DNA: TGTGCCAGCAGAACGTCCCGGGACAGGGACCTTTTTAGGCCCCAGCATTTT

J gene: TRBJ2-7
D gene: .
V gene: TRBV3-1
clone size: .
CDR3 protein: CASSQVADEQYF
CDR3 DNA: TGTGCCAGCAGCCAAGTAGCGGACGAGCAGTACTTC

J gene: TRBJ2-5
D gene: .
V gene: TRBV5-1
clone size: .
CDR3 protein: CASGAGNNEQYF
CDR3 DNA: TGCGCCAGCGGAGCAGGTAACAATGAGCAGTACTTC

J gene: TRBJ2-1
D gene: TRBD2
V gene: TRBV7-6
clone size: few
CDR3 protein: CASSLTPPGLAGGPYNEQFF
CDR3 DNA: TGTGCCAGCAGCTTAACCCCTCCGGGACTAGCGGGGGGGCCGTACAATGAGCAGTTCTTC

J gene: TRBJ2-2
D gene: .
V gene: TRBV9
clone size: .
CDR3 protein: CASSGGDPRTGELFF
CDR3 DNA: TGTGCCAGCAGCGGGGGGGACCCGAGGACCGGGGAGCTGTTTTTT

J gene: TRBJ2-7
D gene: .
V gene: TRBV29-1
clone size: .
CDR3 protein: CSALVGRGEGEQYF
CDR3 DNA: TGCAGCGCCTTAGTGGGGCGGGGAGAGGGCGAGCAGTACTTC

J gene: TRBJ2-7
D gene: .
V gene: TRBV6-1
clone size: few
CDR3 protein: CASSDLLGSPLEQYF
CDR3 DNA: TGTGCCAGCAGTGACCTTTTGGGTTCCCCTCTCGAGCAGTACTTC

J gene: TRBJ2-6
D gene: TRBD2
V gene: TRBV27
clone size: few
CDR3 protein: CASSFGTSGRTGANVLTF
CDR3 DNA: TGTGCCAGCAGTTTTGGGACTAGCGGGAGAACTGGGGCCAACGTCCTGACTTTC

J gene: TRBJ2-7
D gene: .
V gene: TRBV6-1
clone size: few
CDR3 protein: CASSSASSYEQYF
CDR3 DNA: TGTGCCAGCAGTAGTGCAAGCTCCTACGAGCAGTACTTC

J gene: TRBJ1-4
D gene: TRBD1
V gene: TRBV4-2
clone size: few
CDR3 protein: CASSHGTGTVNEKLFF
CDR3 DNA: TGTGCCAGCAGCCACGGGACCGGGACAGTGAATGAAAAACTGTTTTTT

J gene: TRBJ2-1
D gene: TRBD2
V gene: TRBV24-1
clone size: .
CDR3 protein: CATSDSWAPAGAYNEQFF
CDR3 DNA: TGTGCCACCAGTGATTCTTGGGCCCCAGCGGGAGCTTACAATGAGCAGTTCTTC

J gene: TRBJ2-3
D gene: TRBD2
V gene: TRBV6-5
clone size: .
CDR3 protein: CASSPTSGPADTQYF
CDR3 DNA: TGTGCCAGCAGTCCCACTAGCGGCCCAGCAGATACGCAGTATTTT

J gene: TRBJ1-2
D gene: TRBD1
V gene: TRBV28
clone size: .
CDR3 protein: CASSLPDRGGYTF
CDR3 DNA: TGTGCCAGCAGCCTTCCTGACAGGGGTGGCTACACCTTC

J gene: TRBJ2-5
D gene: .
V gene: TRBV4-1
clone size: many
CDR3 protein: CASRSARSVGETQYF
CDR3 DNA: TGCGCCAGCAGGTCAGCCAGGTCGGTAGGAGAGACCCAGTACTTC

J gene: TRBJ2-3
D gene: TRBD2
V gene: TRBV9
clone size: few
CDR3 protein: CASSVGSGGDSTDTQYF
CDR3 DNA: TGTGCCAGCAGCGTAGGTAGCGGGGGCGATAGCACAGATACGCAGTATTTT

J gene: TRBJ1-1
D gene: .
V gene: TRBV7-2
clone size: few
CDR3 protein: CASSLAFYTEAFF
CDR3 DNA: TGTGCCAGCAGCTTAGCGTTTTACACTGAAGCTTTCTTT

J gene: TRBJ2-5
D gene: .
V gene: TRBV29-1
clone size: few
CDR3 protein: CSVDRGGEAQYF
CDR3 DNA: TGCAGCGTTGACAGGGGGGGAGAGGCCCAGTACTTC

J gene: TRBJ1-2
D gene: .
V gene: TRBV29-1
clone size: .
CDR3 protein: CSVEDRRDRVGYTF
CDR3 DNA: TGCAGCGTTGAAGATCGCCGGGATCGTGTGGGCTACACCTTC

J gene: TRBJ2-5
D gene: .
V gene: TRBV14
clone size: .
CDR3 protein: CASSPGLGLEQYF
CDR3 DNA: TGTGCCAGCAGCCCAGGACTCGGGTTGGAGCAGTACTTC

J gene: TRBJ2-3
D gene: TRBD2
V gene: TRBV7-7
clone size: .
CDR3 protein: CASSPTSGGATQYF
CDR3 DNA: TGTGCCAGCAGCCCCACTAGCGGGGGGGCGACGCAGTATTTT